What follows are 11 T cell receptor beta chains derived from one specimen sequenced in a study of cytomegalovirus exposure and HLA in healthy donors. The repertoire was sequenced with immunoSEQ multiplex PCR; TCRdb's copy has only in-frame clones and lacks some. The data show about 150,000 clones, 89% seen once. Sequencing input: PBMCs. The receptors shown here come from a woman between 18 and 29 years old in good health and CMV-seropositive.

The chain uses TRBV5-1 and TRBJ1-6; TRBD1 is a possible D gene (6 bases). CDR1 is SGHRS and CDR2 is YFSETQ in the germline V gene. Trimming cost V 5 bases and J 4 bases, with 7 bases left between them. The CDR3 length is 13 residues. The CDR3 here is CASSTGYNSPLHF. The CDR3 coding sequence is TGCGCCAGCAGTACAGGGTATAATTCACCCCTCCACTTT.

V usage is TRBV6-1 and J usage is TRBJ1-1; a weak D match, TRBD1 (5 bases). Germline values: CDR1 MNHNS, CDR2 SASEGT. This CDR3 has 13 amino acids. The germline V and J ends were trimmed by 1 base and 7 bases, with 10 bases remaining between them. The CDR3 nucleotides read TGTGCCAGCAGTGAAGAAGGGGCGCTTGAAGCTTTCTTT. Translating gives CASSEEGALEAFF.

The chain recombines TRBV7-8 with TRBJ2-7; 8 positions agree with TRBD2. Unmatched junction bases numbered 19, after V lost 6 bases and J lost 6 bases. This CDR3 is 17 amino acids long. CDR1 is SGHVS, CDR2 FQNEAQ, per germline. The CDR3 loop reads CASSPGGGFSFMLEQYF. CDR3 bases: TGTGCCAGCAGTCCCGGGGGGGGCTTCTCCTTTATGCTCGAGCAGTACTTC.

The chain combines TRBV2 with TRBJ2-5, with 8 nucleotides matching TRBD2. This CDR3 contains 15 residues. Germline V gene data show CDR1 as SNHLY and CDR2 as FYNNEI. Trimming removed 7 bases from V and 1 base from J; junction bases left unmatched: 8. CDR3 in DNA: TGTGCCAGCACCGGGTTAGCGGGGTCCCAAGAGACCCAGTACTTC. Residues: CASTGLAGSQETQYF. The full variable domain, with the rest looked up from reference TRBV2 and TRBJ2-5, is EPEVTQTPSHQVTQMGQEVILRCVPISNHLYFYWYRQILGQKVEFLVSFYNNEISEKSEIFDDQFSVERPDGSNFTLKIRSTKLEDSAMYFCASTGLAGSQETQYFGPGTRLLVL.

This clone was seen once. The chain employs TRBV7-2 and TRBJ2-7, with 8 bases fitting TRBD1. CDR3 length equals 15 residues. Germline lookup yields CDR1 SGHTA and CDR2 FQGNSA. V shed 1 base and J 5 bases; nucleotides not matched to a gene: 7. This CDR3 reads CASSLGSDRANEQYF. As DNA, the CDR3 is TGTGCCAGCAGCTTAGGATCGGACAGGGCCAACGAGCAGTACTTC.

The CDR3 region is CSGGLQSTDTQYF. The CDR3 bases are TGCAGCGGGGGACTCCAGAGCACAGATACGCAGTATTTT. The chain uses TRBV29-1 and TRBJ2-3; possible D gene TRBD2, 6 bases. The ends were cut back, 7 bases at V and 0 bases at J, with 11 bases in the middle. Germline CDR1 SQVTM, CDR2 ANQGSEA. The CDR3 spans 13 residues.

The J gene is TRBJ2-1, the V gene TRBV28; TRBD2 aligns across 7 bases. The J segment lost 5 bases and the V segment lost 6 bases, leaving 7 bases of the junction unmatched. Germline loops: CDR1 MDHEN, CDR2 SYDVKM. The CDR3 runs 14 residues. The CDR3 DNA follows: TGTGCCAGCAGCTCAAGCGGGGCCAACAATGAGCAGTTCTTC. This translates into CASSSSGANNEQFF.

V gene TRBV5-1 combines with J gene TRBJ2-1; weak D call: TRBD1 (6 bases). With 4 bases removed from V and 3 bases from J, the gap between germline ends came to 17 bases. The CDR3 contains 16 residues. CDR1 is SGHRS and CDR2 is YFSETQ in the germline V gene. CDR3 amino acids: CASSLVGDIYYNEQFF. Here the CDR3 DNA reads TGCGCCAGCAGCCTTGTTGGGGACATCTACTACAATGAGCAGTTCTTC.

This clone was seen only once. The chain employs TRBV5-1 and TRBJ1-4, with 8 bases identical to TRBD1. In germline, CDR1 is SGHRS, CDR2 YFSETQ. The CDR3 contains 14 residues. Losses at the gene ends were 2 bases for V and 7 bases for J; bases not matched to a gene: 4. CDR3: CASSFGQGGEKLFF. The CDR3 bases are TGCGCCAGCAGCTTCGGACAGGGAGGTGAAAAACTGTTTTTT. The entire variable domain, with the rest obtained from reference TRBV5-1 and TRBJ1-4, is as follows: KAGVTQTPRYLIKTRGQQVTLSCSPISGHRSVSWYQQTPGQGLQFLFEYFSETQRNKGNFPGRFSGRQFSNSRSEMNVSTLELGDSALYLCASSFGQGGEKLFFGSGTQLSVL.

The chain employs TRBV11-3 and TRBJ1-1; possible D gene TRBD1, 5 bases. V was trimmed by 3 bases and J by 3 bases, leaving 8 bases between them. CDR3 length equals 13 residues. Germline V gene sequence: CDR1 SGHNT, CDR2 YENEEA. The CDR3 region is CASSFNRYTEAFF. The CDR3 DNA is TGTGCCAGCAGCTTCAACAGGTACACTGAAGCTTTCTTT.

The rearrangement uses TRBV6-5 and TRBJ1-5; possibly TRBD1 for D (6 bases). The germline V and J ends were trimmed by 6 bases and 2 bases, with 14 bases remaining between them. CDR1 is MNHEY, CDR2 SVGAGI, per germline. This CDR3 is built from 15 residues. The CDR3 reads CASSLRGFGNQPQHF. The CDR3 DNA follows: TGTGCCAGCAGCCTGAGGGGGTTTGGCAATCAGCCCCAGCATTTT.